Following are 21 T cell receptor beta chains from one sample sequenced in a study of T cells in women clearing cervical HPV infection. The repertoire was sequenced with immunoSEQ multiplex PCR; TCRdb's copy has only in-frame clones and lacks some. The ten top clones account for 6.5% to 8.5%, within a sample of approximately 40,000 clones. Sequencing was performed on blood buffy coat. The origin of the receptors is a woman between 18 and 70 years old with a cervical HPV16 infection that either progressed to CIN3+ or cleared (not recorded which).

Details on this clone: The read gets to within 3 residues of the CDR3 end, and the germline J gene fills in the rest. The rearrangement links TRBV11-2 to TRBJ1-2; 8 bases match TRBD1. The CDR3 totals 14 residues. V shed 6 bases and J 4 bases; nucleotides not matched to a gene: 7. The germline CDR1 and CDR2 sequences are SGHAT and FQNNGV. This CDR3 reads CASRPPGGLYGYTF. The CDR3 bases that were read are TGTGCCAGCAGGCCCCCAGGGGGCCTCTATGGC.

Details on this clone: The read terminates 3 residues ahead of where the CDR3 ends, so the germline J gene completes it. V is TRBV20-1 and J is TRBJ2-7, with D perhaps matching TRBD2 (6 bases). CDR3 length: 13 residues. Trimming took 5 bases from V and 1 from J, leaving 12 bases between them. Germline assignment: CDR1 DFQATT and CDR2 SNEGSKA (reference sequence). The DNA read from the CDR3 is TGCAGTGCTCTCCTCCGGGGGTCCTACGAG. It encodes CSALLRGSYE. The whole CDR3 sequence is CSALLRGSYEQYF.

With regard to this clone: The read halts 3 residues ahead of the CDR3 end, with the missing end drawn from the germline J gene. The rearrangement links TRBV29-1 to TRBJ1-2; 9 bases are a match to TRBD1. The CDR3 runs to 15 residues. V trimming: 3 bases; J trimming: 5 bases; junction bases outside the gene matches: 10. Germline V gene data show CDR1 as SQVTM and CDR2 as ANQGSEA. The part of the CDR3 DNA that was read is TGCAGCGTTGAGGGGACAGGGTTTCTTCGTTATGGC. This translates into CSVEGTGFLRYG. The full CDR3 reads CSVEGTGFLRYGYTF.

Points on this clone: The CDR3 end is not reached by the read, which stops 3 residues before it; the germline J gene fills it in. This chain uses TRBV19 with TRBJ1-4; a possible D gene is TRBD1 (6 bases). Trimming left V 6 bases short and J 7 bases short, with 15 bases between. From germline, CDR1 is LNHDA and CDR2 SQIVND (reference sequence). CDR3 length: 14 amino acids. The sequenced part of the CDR3 DNA is TGTGCCAGTAGCAGGGACACTAAGGGTGAAAAA. Protein: CASSRDTKGEK. The full CDR3 protein is CASSRDTKGEKLFF. Full variable domain (outside the CDR3, taken from reference TRBV19 and TRBJ1-4): DGGITQSPKYLFRKEGQNVTLSCEQNLNHDAMYWYRQDPGQGLRLIYYSQIVNDFQKGDIAEGYSVSREKKESFPLTVTSAQKNPTAFYLCASSRDTKGEKLFFGSGTQLSVL.

Notes on this clone: Read data end 3 residues before the CDR3 end; the end is taken from the germline J gene. The V call is TRBV5-6, the J call TRBJ1-2; 7 bases are a match to TRBD1. The CDR3 is 15 amino acids. The germline CDR1 and CDR2 sequences are SGHDT and YYEEEE. This CDR3 is CASSLKLSQTGGYTF. Incomplete CDR3 DNA: TGTGCCAGCAGCTTGAAATTAAGTCAGACAGGGGGC.

A word on this clone: Read sequence stops 3 residues before the CDR3 end, and the germline J gene provides the missing end. The rearrangement uses TRBV5-1 and TRBJ2-3, with 10 bases that match TRBD2. The CDR3 is 15 residues long. V shed 5 bases, J shed 5 bases, and the junction held 8 bases outside the gene matches. The germline CDR1 and CDR2 sequences are SGHRS and YFSETQ. CDR3 sequence: CASRRGTSDLDTQYF. The CDR3 DNA, read in part, is TGCGCCAGCAGAAGGGGGACTAGCGATTTAGATACG.

Comment on this clone: With the read ending 3 residues before the CDR3 end, the germline J gene is used to fill in that end. The chain links TRBV7-9 to TRBJ2-7; maybe TRBD2 (5 bases). V lost 2 bases and J lost 6, with 14 bases in between. The CDR3 extends over 14 amino acids. Per the germline V gene, CDR1 is SEHNR and CDR2 is FQNEAQ (reference sequence). This chain's CDR3 is CASSLTPDEGEQYF. The part of the CDR3 DNA that was read is TGTGCCAGCAGCTTAACGCCAGATGAGGGCGAG.

Partial CDR3 DNA: TGTGCCAGCAGTCGGACAGGCTACACGCTAGCGGGAGCAGAGACC. Translated, it gives CASSRTGYTLAGAET. The full CDR3 protein reads CASSRTGYTLAGAETQYF. The rearrangement uses TRBV28 and TRBJ2-5, with TRBD2 identical over 10 bases. The DNA ends 3 residues before the CDR3 does, and the rest of the CDR3 is filled in from the germline J gene. The V and J ends lost 5 bases and 4 bases, in that order; junction bases with no gene match: 16. The CDR3 consists of 18 residues. From germline, CDR1 is MDHEN and CDR2 SYDVKM.

A word on this clone: Coverage ceases 3 residues before the CDR3 finishes, and the germline J gene fills in the end. The chain employs TRBV7-8 and TRBJ1-4, with D perhaps matching TRBD1 (6 bases). CDR1 is SGHVS, CDR2 FQNEAQ, per germline. The CDR3 runs 15 residues. Trimming stripped 5 bases from V and 10 bases from J, with 20 bases between. The CDR3 loop reads CASSPWGGRGGKLFF. The DNA read from the CDR3 is TGTGCCAGCAGCCCTTGGGGGGGGAGGGGGGGAAAA.

In the case of this clone: The observed sequence ends 3 residues before the CDR3 terminus, with the missing tail filled in from the germline J gene. The rearrangement joins TRBV5-4 to TRBJ2-1; D is uncertain. CDR3 size: 15 residues. With 0 bases removed from V and 0 bases from J, the gap between germline ends came to 7 bases. Germline CDR1 is SGHNT and CDR2 is YYREEE (reference sequence). The DNA read from the CDR3 is TGTGCCAGCAGCTTGGCTCTCAGCTCCTACAATGAG. Protein sequence: CASSLALSSYNE. The CDR3, in full, reads CASSLALSSYNEQFF.

A word on this clone: The CDR3 goes on 3 residues after the read ends, and that part is filled in from the germline J gene. The chain uses TRBV19 and TRBJ1-1; perhaps TRBD1 as D (6 bases). CDR1 and CDR2 from the germline V gene are LNHDA and SQIVND (reference sequence). This CDR3 has 13 amino acids. CDR3 DNA, as far as it was read: TGTGCCAGTACCCCGGACAGCAACTATGGC. This codes for CASTPDSNYG. In full, the CDR3 is CASTPDSNYGAFF.

For this clone: The read halts 3 residues ahead of the CDR3 end, with the missing end drawn from the germline J gene. V gene TRBV5-1 combines with J gene TRBJ1-1; 9 positions match TRBD1. Germline loops: CDR1 SGHRS, CDR2 YFSETQ. The J segment lost 2 bases and the V segment lost 4 bases, leaving 9 bases of the junction unmatched. The CDR3 extends over 16 amino acids. Partial CDR3 DNA: TGCGCCAGCAGCCCTGGGACAGGGAGGACAAACACTGAA. Its protein is CASSPGTGRTNTE. The entire CDR3 sequence reads CASSPGTGRTNTEAFF.

On this clone: The sequenced fragment ends 3 residues before the CDR3 boundary, so the rest is inferred from the germline J gene. The rearrangement joins TRBV20-1 to TRBJ1-1; the match to TRBD1 covers 8 bases. V shed 5 bases and J 3 bases; nucleotides not matched to a gene: 5. This CDR3 contains 13 residues. In germline, CDR1 is DFQATT, CDR2 SNEGSKA (reference sequence). The DNA read from the CDR3 is TGCAGTGCTGCAGGGGGCCGGGACACTGAA. Its protein product is CSAAGGRDTE. The CDR3 in its entirety is CSAAGGRDTEAFF.

Details on this clone: The DNA ends 3 residues before the CDR3 does, and the rest of the CDR3 is filled in from the germline J gene. This sequence joins TRBV5-1 and TRBJ1-4, with 8 bases lining up with TRBD1. The germline CDR1 and CDR2 sequences are SGHRS and YFSETQ. The trim removed 5 bases at V and 2 bases at J, leaving 5 bases unmatched. This CDR3 is built from 15 residues. CDR3 region: CASSPQGVTNEKLFF. The DNA read from the CDR3 is TGCGCCAGCAGTCCACAGGGGGTCACTAATGAAAAA. The variable domain in full, with the rest retrieved from reference TRBV5-1 and TRBJ1-4, is KAGVTQTPRYLIKTRGQQVTLSCSPISGHRSVSWYQQTPGQGLQFLFEYFSETQRNKGNFPGRFSGRQFSNSRSEMNVSTLELGDSALYLCASSPQGVTNEKLFFGSGTQLSVL.

CDR3 in amino acids: CASSPGVLSTEAFF. CDR3 bases read: TGTGCCAGCAGCCCAGGGGTTCTTAGCACTGAA. The V call is TRBV6-2 or TRBV6-3, the J call TRBJ1-1, with D perhaps matching TRBD1 (6 bases). The sequence runs out 3 residues before the end of the CDR3; the remainder is reconstructed from the germline J gene. V was trimmed by 6 bases and J by 4 bases, leaving 15 bases between them. Germline lookup yields CDR1 MNHEY and CDR2 SVGEGT. The CDR3 is 14 residues long.

Comments on this clone: The CDR3 is cut off 3 residues early in the read; its end comes from the germline J gene. The chain recombines TRBV12-3 or TRBV12-4 with TRBJ2-1; the match to TRBD2 covers 10 bases. The V and J ends lost 5 bases and 0 bases, in that order; junction bases with no gene match: 4. The CDR3 has 16 residues. The DNA read from the CDR3 is TGTGCCAGCAGTCCGCGGACTAGCGGCTCCTACAATGAG. This translates into CASSPRTSGSYNE. The whole CDR3 sequence reads CASSPRTSGSYNEQFF.

To note about this clone: Coverage ceases 3 residues before the CDR3 finishes, and the germline J gene fills in the end. J is TRBJ2-3 and V is TRBV15; the match to TRBD1 covers 7 bases. Germline V lookup: CDR1 LNHNV, CDR2 YYDKDF (reference sequence). Trimming removed 0 bases from V and 5 bases from J; junction bases left unmatched: 8. The CDR3 loop spans 16 amino acids. The CDR3 is CATSRDGQALGDTQYF. The covered CDR3 bases are TGTGCCACCAGCAGAGATGGACAGGCTTTAGGAGATACG.

The sequenced part of the CDR3 DNA is TGCAGTTACAGGGGGGATAACTATGGC. The encoded protein is CSYRGDNYG. The complete CDR3 sequence is CSYRGDNYGYTF. The rearrangement uses TRBV20-1 and TRBJ1-2; TRBD1 matches at 8 bases. The read stops 3 residues short of the end of the CDR3; the missing end is completed from the germline J gene. Per the germline V gene, CDR1 is DFQATT and CDR2 is SNEGSKA (reference sequence). The CDR3 extends over 12 amino acids. V shed 8 bases and J 1 base; nucleotides not matched to a gene: 3.

With respect to this clone: The observed sequence ends 3 residues before the CDR3 terminus, with the missing tail filled in from the germline J gene. The genes are TRBV20-1 and TRBJ2-6; weak D call: TRBD1 (5 bases). Germline V CDR1 and CDR2: DFQATT, SNEGSKA (reference sequence). The CDR3 totals 15 residues. With 6 bases removed from V and 2 bases from J, the gap between germline ends came to 14 bases. The CDR3 region is CSAPPQGTGANVLTF. The covered CDR3 bases are TGCAGTGCCCCACCTCAGGGCACTGGGGCCAACGTC.

The CDR3 bases that were read are TGTGCCAGCAGTGGACTAGGCAGTGGGCGCGAG. This translates into CASSGLGSGRE. The entire CDR3 protein is CASSGLGSGREQYF. V usage is TRBV6-1 and J usage is TRBJ2-7; TRBD2 might be the D (6 bases). The CDR3 is cut off 3 residues early in the read; its end comes from the germline J gene. CDR1 is MNHNS and CDR2 is SASEGT in the germline V gene. V lost 4 bases, J lost 6 bases, and 16 bases lay in between. The CDR3 is made up of 14 amino acids.

In the case of this clone: The read halts 3 residues ahead of the CDR3 end, with the missing end drawn from the germline J gene. The chain joins TRBV20-1 to TRBJ2-3, with unresolved D. Germline-derived CDR1 and CDR2 are DFQATT and SNEGSKA (reference sequence). The CDR3 runs 15 residues. The germline V and J ends were trimmed by 6 bases and 2 bases, with 18 bases remaining between them. CDR3 sequence: CSAHRATSDTDTQYF. The sequenced part of the CDR3 DNA is TGCAGTGCCCATAGGGCTACCTCAGACACAGATACG.